This TCR beta chain was observed in a study of beta chain features in type 1 diabetes. CDR3 length: 15 residues. Germline CDR1 and CDR2: SGHVS and FQNEAQ. Trimming took 6 bases from V and 1 from J, leaving 13 bases between them. This clone was picked up a small number of times. Every isolated RNA sample was fully reverse transcribed, so sequencing captured expressed TCRB transcripts. Repertoires were generated with immunoSEQ multiplex PCR, while TCRdb's copy carries only in-frame clones and drops some. Here the sample spans around 340,000 clones, around 7.6% being singletons. The chain joins TRBV7-8 to TRBJ1-3; a possible D gene is TRBD1 (5 bases). The TCR originated in a woman younger than 35 in good health. Source material: central memory CD4+ T cells from blood. CDR3 DNA sequence: TGTGCCAGCAGGAGGGGTGCCGGATCTGGAAACACCATATATTTT. It encodes CASRRGAGSGNTIYF.